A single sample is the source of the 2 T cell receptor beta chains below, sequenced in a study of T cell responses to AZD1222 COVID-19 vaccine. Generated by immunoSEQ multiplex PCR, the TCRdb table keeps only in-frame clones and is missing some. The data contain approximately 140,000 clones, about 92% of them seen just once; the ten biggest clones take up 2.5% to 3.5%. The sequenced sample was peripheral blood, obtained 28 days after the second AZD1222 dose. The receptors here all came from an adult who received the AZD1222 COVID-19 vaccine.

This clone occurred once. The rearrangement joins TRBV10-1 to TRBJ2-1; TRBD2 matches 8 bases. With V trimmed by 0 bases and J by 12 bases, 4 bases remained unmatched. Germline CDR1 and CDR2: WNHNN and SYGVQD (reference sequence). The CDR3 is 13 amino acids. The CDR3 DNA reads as TGCGCCAGCAGTGAGTCGCCGGGGGGGATGCAGTTCTTC. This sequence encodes CASSESPGGMQFF.

For the CDR3, the DNA is TGTGCCAGCAGCTCGACTAGCGGGTTCCTAGGGAGCTCCTACGAGCAGTACTTC. Its protein is CASSSTSGFLGSSYEQYF. The J gene is TRBJ2-7, the V gene TRBV11-2; 10 bases align to TRBD2. The junction had 12 bases not matched to a gene; V was cut back by 4 bases and J by 0 bases. The germline gives CDR1 SGHAT, CDR2 FQNNGV. The CDR3 sequence is 18 residues long.